This T cell receptor (beta chain) is from a study of CD8 T cells in Susac syndrome (dated by TCRdb to between 2018 and 2020). In the study overall: Whether CD8+ T cell activation and differentiation in Susac syndrome was antigen driven was tested using repertoire sequencing. Summary of the overall study and its limitations: The number of individuals in the TCR sequencing and HLA analysis was acknowledged as relatively small.

High-throughput TCR beta sequencing profiled peripheral blood CD8+ and CD4+ T cells from healthy donors, Susac syndrome patients and multiple sclerosis patients. Multiple sclerosis controls were treatment-naive patients with stable or active relapsing-remitting disease fulfilling revised McDonald criteria. Bulk CD8+ and CD4+ T cells were purified by magnetic negative isolation, while CD8+ TEMRA cells were enriched using FACS. Blood was collected in EDTA tubes and processed within 24 hours, with PBMCs isolated through density gradient centrifugation. PBMCs intended for TCR sequencing were frozen in liquid nitrogen and were later thawed in a 37 degrees C water bath. The sorted or isolated CD4+, CD8+ and CD8+ TEMRA cells had a purity of 90% or higher. The cysteine opens and the phenylalanine closes a CDR3 of 13 amino acids. Just the 39-base CDR3 DNA is kept, in frame starting at base 1. CDR1 and CDR2, looked up from the germline V gene (reference sequence), are GTSNPN and SVGIG. Clipping removes 0 bases from V and 7 bases from J, with 4 as the unmatched junction base count.

Worth noting for this clonotype: The antigen it binds to is not known. The record has no base qualities; no much larger clone is one base away.

RNA was extracted using the RNeasy kit, and about 0.5 to 1 ug of the RNA was reverse transcribed with random hexamers. The immunoSEQ multiplex PCR assay, covering 54 Vbeta and 13 Jbeta segments, was used to amplify TCR beta CDR3 regions. PCR amplification bias was corrected using a synthetic template baseline for primer optimization and computational correction. The study's own analysis went as follows. Reads were annotated to V, D and J genes according to IMGT and were analyzed with immunoSEQ Analyzer, with only productive sequences retained. Clonality was calculated as one minus the Shannon entropy normalized by log2 of the number of productive unique sequences. For each patient and control, public and private clones were evaluated among the 100 most prevalent clones. Clones were defined as Susac-specific when absent from the healthy and MS cohorts, from about 970 published viral clones and from other ImmuneACCESS disease sequences. TCRdb reanalyzed the raw reads on its own, using fastp at Q25 for trimming and MiXCR for clone calling, and kept in-frame beta chains. Identical CDR3 proteins give one entry, which carries the most common genes and DNA. The V and J calls and clone size are TCRdb's, not the authors'. The sample has 200,000 to 250,000 distinct CDR3 sequences on record, roughly 95% of them singletons. Together, the top ten hold about 0.07% of the sample.

The rearranged chain carries TRBV30 and TRBJ1-2, with TRBD1 matching 8 junction bases. The sequencing input was CD4+ T cells from PBMCs. This TCR was recovered from a human donor with multiple sclerosis. The DNA reads as follows: TGTGCCTGGAGTGTAGGACAGGGCGCTGGCTACACCTTC. Its product reads: CAWSVGQGAGYTF.